The entry below gives a single T cell receptor beta chain sequence along with its context. Its antigen is undetermined. The record originates from a study of CXCR3-negative and CXCR3-positive naive CD8 T cells. Study at large: The dataset comprises 110 million to 150 million TRB reads in total, with about 1.5 +/- 0.3 million reads per library. Study-level findings and limits: CXCR3-negative and CXCR3-positive naive cells shared comparable TRBV-TRBJ usage, but memory cells did not. Both naive subsets showed comparably high diversity, and memory CD8+ cells showed much lower diversity. Fresh PBMCs went into most assays, and CXCR3 expression partly declined after cryopreservation.

The germline gives CDR1 MNHEY, CDR2 SMNVEV (reference sequence). The CDR3 sequence is 15 residues long. Libraries of TRB cDNA were made by 5' RACE and carried UMIs. From its re-call of the 5' RACE reads, TCRdb lists each CDR3 protein once, without DNA. The sample table sets out some 130,000 distinct CDR3 sequences. This receptor was identified in a human donor in good health. Some clones in this sample may be carry-over from other donors' samples. V usage is TRBV27 and J usage is TRBJ2-3; TCRdb lists TRBD2, though no DNA is available to test this call. The sample was naive CXCR3- CD8+ T cells from blood. Stated subset: CD45RO-CCR7+CD27+CD95- naive CD8+ T cells lacking CXCR3 (TNR3-). CDR3 amino acids: CASGSLSGELDTQYF.